This TCR beta chain is from a study of blood T cells in healthy people across ages. PCR was performed a second time for roughly 6 to 12 cycles using a sample-barcoded 5' primer and a J-beta primer mix. TCRdb reprocessed the 5' RACE reads via MiXCR and lists one record per CDR3 protein. The sample yields approximately 880,000 distinct CDR3 sequences, around 48% seen once. General study points: Estimated diversity across one million T cells was deemed an underestimate.

Only a few counts were recorded for this clonotype. The antigen is unknown. The germline CDR1 and CDR2 sequences are MNHEY and SVGEGT. The V end was cut by 7 bases, the J end by 1 base, with 15 bases between. The CDR3 loop spans 15 amino acids. The TCR originated in a man aged 30 to 45 in good health. The sample consisted of blood. The V and J genes are TRBV6-2 or TRBV6-3 and TRBJ2-3; possibly TRBD2 for D (6 bases). DNA of the CDR3: TGTGCCAGCATCCCGGCCAGCGGGCGCACAGATACGCAGTATTTT. Translating gives CASIPASGRTDTQYF.